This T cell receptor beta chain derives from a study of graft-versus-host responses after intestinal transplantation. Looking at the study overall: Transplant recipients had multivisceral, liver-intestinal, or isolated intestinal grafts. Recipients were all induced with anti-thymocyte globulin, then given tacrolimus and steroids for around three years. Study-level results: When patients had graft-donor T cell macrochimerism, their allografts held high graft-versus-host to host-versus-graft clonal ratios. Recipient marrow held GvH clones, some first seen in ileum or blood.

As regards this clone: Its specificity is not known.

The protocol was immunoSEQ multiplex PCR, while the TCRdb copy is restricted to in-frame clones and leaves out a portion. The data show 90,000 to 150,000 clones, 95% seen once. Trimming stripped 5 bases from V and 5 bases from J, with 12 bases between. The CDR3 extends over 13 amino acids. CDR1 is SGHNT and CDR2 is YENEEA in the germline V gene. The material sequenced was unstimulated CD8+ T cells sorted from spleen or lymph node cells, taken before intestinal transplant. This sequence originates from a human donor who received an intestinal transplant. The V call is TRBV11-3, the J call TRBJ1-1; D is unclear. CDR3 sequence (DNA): TGTGCCAGCAGCCGCCTTTTGGGAACTGAAGCTTTCTTT. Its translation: CASSRLLGTEAFF.